The T cell receptor (beta chain) under discussion was sequenced for a study of CD8+CD57+ T cells in acquired aplastic anemia. Whole-study context: Yields of DNA that came from sorted CD4+ and CD8+ cells averaged roughly 3.3 ug.

Study observations and caveats: Patients and controls had CD8+ Simpson's diversity values that were not significantly distinct.

Trimming took 7 bases from V and 4 from J; bases not matched to a gene: 8. The CDR3 runs to 14 residues. Looked up from germline, CDR1 is LNHDA and CDR2 is SQIVND (reference sequence). According to the study, genomic DNA was the template for TCR beta VDJ and CDR3 profiling. MiXCR, run by TCRdb on the reads, gives a single entry per CDR3 protein. Here the sample spans under 200,000 distinct CDR3 sequences, 40% to 55% being singletons. As for this clonotype: Its antigen remains unknown.

Sequenced patients had shown CD8+CD57+ cell expansion by flow cytometry. When blood sampling took place, the patients had received no therapy. This clonotype was obtained from a human donor with aplastic anemia. The chain links TRBV19 to TRBJ2-3, with 7 bases lining up with TRBD2. Material: sorted CD4+, CD8+, or CD8+CD57+ T cells (not recorded which) from PBMCs. CDR3 loop: CASKEAGEADTQYF. The CDR3 coding sequence is TGTGCCAGTAAGGAGGCGGGAGAGGCAGATACGCAGTATTTT.